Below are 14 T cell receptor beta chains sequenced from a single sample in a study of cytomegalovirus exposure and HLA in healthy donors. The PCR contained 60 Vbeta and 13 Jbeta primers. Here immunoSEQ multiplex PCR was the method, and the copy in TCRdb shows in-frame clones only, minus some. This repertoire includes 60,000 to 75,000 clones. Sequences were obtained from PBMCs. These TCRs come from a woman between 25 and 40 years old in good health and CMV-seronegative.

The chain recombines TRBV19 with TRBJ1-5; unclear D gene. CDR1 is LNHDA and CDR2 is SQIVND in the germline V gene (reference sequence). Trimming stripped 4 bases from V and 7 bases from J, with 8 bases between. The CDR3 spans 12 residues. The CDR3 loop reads CASSKTEQPQHF. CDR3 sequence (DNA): TGTGCCAGTAGTAAAACAGAACAGCCCCAGCATTTT. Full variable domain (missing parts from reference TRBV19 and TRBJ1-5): DGGITQSPKYLFRKEGQNVTLSCEQNLNHDAMYWYRQDPGQGLRLIYYSQIVNDFQKGDIAEGYSVSREKKESFPLTVTSAQKNPTAFYLCASSKTEQPQHFGDGTRLSIL.

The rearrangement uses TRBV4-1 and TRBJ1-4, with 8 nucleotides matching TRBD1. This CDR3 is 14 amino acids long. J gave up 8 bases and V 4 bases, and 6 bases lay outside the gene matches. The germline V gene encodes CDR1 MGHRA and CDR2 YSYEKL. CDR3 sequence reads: CASSLGQGFEKLFF. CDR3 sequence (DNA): TGCGCCAGCAGCCTAGGACAGGGTTTCGAAAAACTGTTTTTT.

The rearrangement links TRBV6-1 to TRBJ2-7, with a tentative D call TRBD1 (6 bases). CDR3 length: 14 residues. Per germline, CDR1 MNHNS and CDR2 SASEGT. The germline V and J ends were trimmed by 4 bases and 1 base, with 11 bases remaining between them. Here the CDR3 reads CASSVSDSSYEQYF. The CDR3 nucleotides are TGTGCCAGCAGTGTATCGGACAGTTCCTACGAGCAGTACTTC.

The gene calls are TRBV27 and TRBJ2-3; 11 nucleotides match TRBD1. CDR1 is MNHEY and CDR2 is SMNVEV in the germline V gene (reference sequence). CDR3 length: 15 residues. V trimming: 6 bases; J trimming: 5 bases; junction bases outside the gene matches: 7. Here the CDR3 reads CASSLTGQGVDTQYF. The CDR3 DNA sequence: TGTGCCAGCAGCCTAACGGGACAGGGGGTAGATACGCAGTATTTT.

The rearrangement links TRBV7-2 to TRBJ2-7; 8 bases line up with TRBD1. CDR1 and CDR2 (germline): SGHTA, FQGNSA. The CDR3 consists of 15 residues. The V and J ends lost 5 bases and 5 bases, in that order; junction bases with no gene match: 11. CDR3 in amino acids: CASSPWLQGGHEQYF. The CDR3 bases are TGTGCCAGCAGCCCCTGGTTACAGGGGGGCCACGAGCAGTACTTC.

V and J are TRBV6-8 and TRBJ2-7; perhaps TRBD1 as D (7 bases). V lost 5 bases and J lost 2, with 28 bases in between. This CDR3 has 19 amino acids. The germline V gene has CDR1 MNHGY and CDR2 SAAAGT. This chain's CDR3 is CASSPAPQGGAPNAYEQYF. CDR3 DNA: TGTGCCAGCAGTCCTGCCCCTCAGGGGGGCGCCCCGAACGCCTACGAGCAGTACTTC.

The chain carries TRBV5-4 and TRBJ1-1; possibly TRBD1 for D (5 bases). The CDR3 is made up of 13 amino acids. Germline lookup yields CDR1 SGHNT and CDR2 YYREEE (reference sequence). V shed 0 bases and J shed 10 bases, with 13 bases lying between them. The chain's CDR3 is CASSLEGSRAAFF. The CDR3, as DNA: TGTGCCAGCAGCTTGGAGGGCAGCAGGGCAGCTTTCTTT.

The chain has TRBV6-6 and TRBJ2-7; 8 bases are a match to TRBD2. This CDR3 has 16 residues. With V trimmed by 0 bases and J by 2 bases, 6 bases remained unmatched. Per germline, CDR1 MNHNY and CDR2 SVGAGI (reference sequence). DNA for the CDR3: TGTGCCAGCAGTTACTCTAGCGGGGATTTTCCCTACGAGCAGTACTTC. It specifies CASSYSSGDFPYEQYF.

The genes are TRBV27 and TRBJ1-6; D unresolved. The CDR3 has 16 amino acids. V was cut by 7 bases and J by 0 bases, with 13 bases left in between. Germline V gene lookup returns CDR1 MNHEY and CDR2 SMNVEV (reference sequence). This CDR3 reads CASTRGESSYNSPLHF. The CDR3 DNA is TGTGCCAGCACCCGGGGAGAAAGCTCCTATAATTCACCCCTCCACTTT.

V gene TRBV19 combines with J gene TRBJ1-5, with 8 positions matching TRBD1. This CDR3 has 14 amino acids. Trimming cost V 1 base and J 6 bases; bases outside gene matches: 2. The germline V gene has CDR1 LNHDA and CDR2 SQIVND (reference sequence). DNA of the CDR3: TGTGCCAGTAGTATAGCCCAGGGGGCTCAGCCCCAGCATTTT. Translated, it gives CASSIAQGAQPQHF.

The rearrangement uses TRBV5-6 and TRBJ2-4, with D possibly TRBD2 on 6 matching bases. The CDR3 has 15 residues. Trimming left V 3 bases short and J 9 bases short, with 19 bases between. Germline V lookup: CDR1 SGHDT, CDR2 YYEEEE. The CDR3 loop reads CASSSSGTPGGIQYF. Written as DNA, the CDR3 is TGTGCCAGCAGCTCGTCCGGGACTCCCGGGGGCATTCAGTACTTC. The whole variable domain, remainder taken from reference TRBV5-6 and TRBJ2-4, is DAGVTQSPTHLIKTRGQQVTLRCSPKSGHDTVSWYQQALGQGPQFIFQYYEEEERQRGNFPDRFSGHQFPNYSSELNVNALLLGDSALYLCASSSSGTPGGIQYFGAGTRLSVL.

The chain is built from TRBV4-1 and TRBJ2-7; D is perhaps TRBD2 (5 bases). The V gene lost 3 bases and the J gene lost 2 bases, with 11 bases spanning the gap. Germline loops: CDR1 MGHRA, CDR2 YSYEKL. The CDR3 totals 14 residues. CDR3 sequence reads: CASSHREGPYEQYF. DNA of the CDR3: TGCGCCAGCAGCCATCGCGAGGGCCCCTACGAGCAGTACTTC.

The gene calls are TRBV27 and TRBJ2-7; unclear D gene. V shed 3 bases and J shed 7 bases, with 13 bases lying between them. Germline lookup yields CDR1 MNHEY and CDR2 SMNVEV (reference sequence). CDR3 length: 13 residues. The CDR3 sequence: CASSLGRLSEQYF. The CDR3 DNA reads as TGTGCCAGCAGTTTGGGCAGGTTAAGTGAGCAGTACTTC.

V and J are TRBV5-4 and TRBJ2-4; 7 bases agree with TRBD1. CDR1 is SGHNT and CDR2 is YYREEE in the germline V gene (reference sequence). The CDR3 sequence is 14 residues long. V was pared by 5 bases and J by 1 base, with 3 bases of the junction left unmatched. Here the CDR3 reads CASSSTGAKNIQYF. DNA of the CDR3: TGTGCCAGCAGTTCGACAGGGGCCAAAAACATTCAGTACTTC.